The 16 T cell receptor beta chains presented below share a single source sample, sequenced in a study of T cell responses to AZD1222 COVID-19 vaccine. Profiling relied on immunoSEQ multiplex PCR, and the TCRdb table lists in-frame clones only, not all of them. Of 100,000 or so clones in the sample, 85% to 90% were seen once. Source: peripheral blood, taken on day 0 of AZD1222 vaccination. Source of these receptors: an adult in good health.

The CDR3 is CASGLSDYNEQFF. The CDR3 region has the DNA TGTGCCAGCGGGTTATCGGATTACAATGAGCAGTTCTTC. This rearrangement joins TRBV7-9 to TRBJ2-1, with D unclear. Per the germline V gene, CDR1 is SEHNR and CDR2 is FQNEAQ (reference sequence). CDR3 length: 13 amino acids. V lost 8 bases and J lost 4, with 12 bases in between.

The chain carries TRBV9 and TRBJ2-7, with TRBD1 matching 7 bases. Germline V gene lookup returns CDR1 SGDLS and CDR2 YYNGEE. V lost 4 bases, J lost 5 bases, and 9 bases stayed unmatched. The CDR3 is 14 amino acids. The chain's CDR3 is CASSPGITGDEQYF. In DNA, the CDR3 is TGTGCCAGCAGCCCAGGGATAACAGGGGACGAGCAGTACTTC.

The V call is TRBV11-2, the J call TRBJ2-2; no clear D. Trimming left V 4 bases short and J 2 bases short, with 11 bases between. Germline-derived CDR1 and CDR2 are SGHAT and FQNNGV. The CDR3 sequence is 15 residues long. The CDR3 coding sequence is TGTGCCAGCAGCTCGGAAGGGCAAAACACCGGGGAGCTGTTTTTT. Protein sequence: CASSSEGQNTGELFF.

The J gene is TRBJ2-7, the V gene TRBV20-1, with 8 bases aligning to TRBD1. This CDR3 comprises 13 residues. Unmatched junction bases numbered 5, after V lost 3 bases and J lost 4 bases. Germline V gene data show CDR1 as DFQATT and CDR2 as SNEGSKA (reference sequence). CDR3: CSASNRGKYEQYF. Here the CDR3 DNA reads TGCAGTGCTAGTAACAGGGGGAAGTACGAGCAGTACTTC.

The rearrangement uses TRBV6-5 and TRBJ1-5; D not certain. The V gene's germline CDR1 is MNHEY and CDR2 SVGAGI. Between the trimmed V and J ends, which lost 7 bases and 2 bases, there was a span of 6 bases. The CDR3 runs to 12 residues. CDR3 loop: CASNSGNQPQHF. CDR3 nucleotide sequence: TGTGCCAGCAATTCGGGCAATCAGCCCCAGCATTTT.

This chain connects TRBV20-1 to TRBJ1-1; no clear D. With 3 bases removed from V and 6 bases from J, the gap between germline ends came to 8 bases. The V gene's germline CDR1 is DFQATT and CDR2 SNEGSKA (reference sequence). There are 11 residues in the CDR3. CDR3 in DNA: TGCAGTGCTAGGGCCCGAGCTGAAGCTTTCTTT. Amino acids: CSARARAEAFF.

The rearrangement joins TRBV10-3 to TRBJ1-1; D is possibly TRBD1 (6 bases). V lost 10 bases and J lost 4, with 16 bases in between. The CDR3 loop spans 13 amino acids. CDR1 is ENHRY and CDR2 is SYGVKD in the germline V gene. This CDR3 reads CASRQAVGTEAFF. The CDR3 coding sequence is TGTGCCAGCCGACAGGCGGTAGGCACTGAAGCTTTCTTT.

This clone was seen more than once but under ten times. The chain employs TRBV3-1 (or the pseudogene TRBV3-2) and TRBJ2-7, with D unresolved. Germline V gene sequence: CDR1 LGHDT, CDR2 YNNKEL (reference sequence). V was cut by 1 base and J by 7 bases, with 11 bases left in between. This CDR3 has 13 residues. The CDR3 bases are TGTGCCAGCAGCCAAGGATGGATGGCAGAGCAGTACTTC. Translating it yields CASSQGWMAEQYF.

A single count supports this clone. V usage is TRBV5-1 and J usage is TRBJ1-1; TRBD1 matches at 8 bases. Trimming took 5 bases from V and 6 from J; bases not matched to a gene: 9. This CDR3 region has 14 residues. Germline CDR1 reads SGHRS; CDR2 reads YFSETQ. CDR3 DNA: TGCGCCAGCAGGCGCCAGGGGGCCCAGCCTGAAGCTTTCTTT. Translating gives CASRRQGAQPEAFF.

J is TRBJ2-1 and V is TRBV18; D tentatively fits TRBD1 or TRBD2 (5 bases each). The CDR3 has 15 amino acids. The germline V gene has CDR1 KGHSH and CDR2 LQKENI. Trimming shortened V by 3 bases and J by 4 bases, and 13 bases separated the two germline ends. The CDR3 sequence is CASSPGLEGYNEQFF. As DNA, the CDR3 is TGTGCCAGCTCACCCGGGCTAGAGGGGTACAATGAGCAGTTCTTC. Drawing the rest from reference TRBV18 and TRBJ2-1, the complete variable domain is NAGVMQNPRHLVRRRGQEARLRCSPMKGHSHVYWYRQLPEEGLKFMVYLQKENIIDESGMPKERFSAEFPKEGPSILRIQQVVRGDSAAYFCASSPGLEGYNEQFFGPGTRLTVL.

This clone has more than one count but fewer than ten. V and J are TRBV29-1 and TRBJ1-2, with 7 bases lining up with TRBD1. Trimming at V came to 5 bases and at J to 4 bases, leaving 7 bases not matched to a gene. The CDR3 has 13 amino acids. CDR1 SQVTM and CDR2 ANQGSEA come from the germline V gene. The CDR3 spells CSVRTGATYGYTF. The CDR3 DNA reads TGCAGCGTTAGGACAGGAGCAACCTATGGCTACACCTTC.

This clone was detected only once. CDR3 region: CASSLSTGTSTDTQYF. CDR3 coding DNA: TGTGCCAGCAGTTTATCGACGGGGACCAGCACAGATACGCAGTATTTT. The chain employs TRBV27 and TRBJ2-3; D tentatively reads TRBD1 or TRBD2 (5 bases each). The CDR3 runs to 16 residues. Trimming took off 0 bases at V and 0 bases at J, with 10 bases between the two ends. Germline V lookup: CDR1 MNHEY, CDR2 SMNVEV (reference sequence).

The chain couples TRBV6-1 to TRBJ1-4; D unresolved. This CDR3 has 11 residues. Germline CDR1 MNHNS, CDR2 SASEGT. Trimming left V 2 bases short and J 10 bases short, with 5 bases between. The CDR3 protein is CASSETGKLFF. Here the CDR3 DNA reads TGTGCCAGCAGTGAAACCGGAAAACTGTTTTTT.

The chain recombines TRBV10-3 with TRBJ1-5; 9 nucleotides line up with TRBD1. This CDR3 has 15 amino acids. With 3 bases clipped from V and 5 bases from J, the junction kept 5 bases outside the gene matches. Germline V gene sequence: CDR1 ENHRY, CDR2 SYGVKD. The CDR3 nucleotides read TGTGCCATCAGTGATCCAGACAGGGGGTATCAGCCCCAGCATTTT. Encoded protein: CAISDPDRGYQPQHF.

The V and J genes are TRBV29-1 and TRBJ1-5; D ambiguous. Trimming took 4 bases from V and 0 from J, leaving 7 bases between them. The CDR3 has 13 amino acids. Germline loops: CDR1 SQVTM, CDR2 ANQGSEA. The chain's CDR3 is CSVVESSNQPQHF. CDR3 DNA: TGCAGCGTTGTGGAGAGTAGCAATCAGCCCCAGCATTTT.

The chain uses TRBV20-1 and TRBJ2-5; D is undetermined. CDR3 length: 11 residues. V lost 8 bases to trimming and J lost 5 bases, with 12 bases between them. The germline V gene has CDR1 DFQATT and CDR2 SNEGSKA (reference sequence). The CDR3 loop reads CSLPMGETQYF. CDR3 bases: TGCAGTCTCCCCATGGGGGAGACCCAGTACTTC.